This T cell receptor beta chain was recovered during a study of cytomegalovirus exposure and HLA in healthy donors. Study findings and constraints: Links to common viral pathogens appeared, in a later analysis, for several of the most significant clusters. Certain indistinguishable V segments, among them TRBV6-2 and TRBV6-3, were excluded. Per a prior analysis, the majority of TCR beta V segments were productive roughly 87% or roughly 30% of the time.

In germline, CDR1 is SGHTA, CDR2 FQGNSA. The CDR3 totals 16 residues. Trimming took off 5 bases at V and 4 bases at J, with 21 bases between the two ends. Donors showed nominal health when sampled, although they likely had unrecorded immune exposures. Concerning this clone itself: Its antigen is as yet unknown.

PCR was performed using 60 Vbeta and 13 Jbeta primers. Data came from immunoSEQ multiplex PCR; TCRdb stores just in-frame clones and leaves some out. The table includes 85,000 to 130,000 clones, 84% detected once. V is TRBV7-2 and J is TRBJ2-7; D might be TRBD2 (6 bases). The clonotype comes from a woman between 18 and 30 years old in good health and CMV-seronegative. Sequenced material: PBMCs. CDR3 sequence (DNA): TGTGCCAGCAGCCGTTACGAGGGGACTCGCGGTTACGAGCAGTACTTC. Encoded protein: CASSRYEGTRGYEQYF.